This T cell receptor (beta chain) was profiled in a study of blood T cell repertoires in COVID-19. At the level of the study: COVID-19 samples from acute and convalescent phases originated in the United States, Italy and Spain.

The method was immunoSEQ multiplex PCR; TCRdb's version includes in-frame clones alone and lacks a portion of them. The sample records roughly 150,000 clones, around four fifths being singletons. Symptom resolution, clearance, or two negative PCRs marked donors in Cohort 3 as recovered. The CDR3 sequence is 17 residues long. Losses at the gene ends were 4 bases for V and 4 bases for J; bases not matched to a gene: 10. Germline V lookup: CDR1 SGHRS, CDR2 YFSETQ. In its sample, this clone was seen once. The sequence came from a middle-aged woman who had recovered from COVID-19. The sequencing sample was made of PBMCs or T cells enriched from blood (not recorded which). The rearrangement links TRBV5-1 to TRBJ2-7; TRBD2 aligns across 14 bases. CDR3 sequence reads: CASSPWGTSGRGYEQYF. CDR3 DNA sequence: TGCGCCAGCAGCCCGTGGGGGACTAGCGGGAGAGGGTACGAGCAGTACTTC.